This TCR beta chain was recorded in a study of blood T cells in healthy people across ages. A word on this clonotype: With a much larger clone just one base away, this may be a read error.

After removal of 2 bases from V and 11 bases from J, the junction contained 23 bases not matched to a gene. Germline V gene lookup returns CDR1 GTSNPN and CDR2 SVGIG (reference sequence). The CDR3 spans 17 residues. Using a J-beta primer mix together with a sample-barcoded 5' primer, a second PCR was run for roughly 6 to 12 cycles. TCRdb called the 5' RACE reads again in MiXCR, with one record for every CDR3 protein. The data hold about 800,000 distinct CDR3 sequences, with about half observed a single time. The receptor was isolated from an elderly man in good health. The source material was blood. The genes are TRBV30 and TRBJ2-5, with 7 bases aligning to TRBD2. The CDR3 nucleotides are TGTGCCTGGAGTTTAGTAACGGGTTCGGGAGGTACCAATGAGCAGTACTTC. This translates into CAWSLVTGSGGTNEQYF.